This T cell receptor (beta chain) was documented in a study of identical twins. TCRdb reprocessed the 5' RACE reads with MiXCR, giving one entry per CDR3 protein. The repertoire includes hundreds of thousands of distinct CDR3 sequences, under 9% of them detected once, and approximately 2.1% sits in the top ten. These data are also associated with another study on yellow fever vaccine responses in identical twins.

Sequencing used memory (CD45RO+) T cells sorted from blood. The TCR originated in a young woman in good health.

The DNA of the CDR3 is TGTGCCAGCAGTCGGGGGGTTCTATCTAGCACAGATACGCAGTATTTT. Its protein is CASSRGVLSSTDTQYF. This chain links TRBV7-6 with TRBJ2-3, with 7 bases aligning to TRBD2. With 6 bases clipped from V and 0 bases from J, the junction kept 9 bases outside the gene matches. This CDR3 spans 16 amino acids. CDR1 is SGHVS and CDR2 is FNYEAQ in the germline V gene.